One and the same sample provided the 13 T cell receptor beta chains below, sequenced in a study of shared T cell receptors in the human thymus. Assay: immunoSEQ multiplex PCR; the TCRdb copy retains only in-frame clones and omits some. The data hold some 660,000 clones, with roughly 86% observed a single time. These same records also appear under a second study, on human thymus T cells.

The material sequenced was thymocytes. These receptors all come from a boy less than two years old with a congenital heart defect.

This clone is a singleton in its sample. The chain employs TRBV20-1 and TRBJ1-5; D might be TRBD1 (6 bases). Germline loops: CDR1 DFQATT, CDR2 SNEGSKA (reference sequence). The CDR3 has 10 residues. With 5 bases removed from V and 9 bases from J, the gap between germline ends came to 8 bases. The CDR3 sequence: CSASTGPQHF. Written as DNA, the CDR3 is TGCAGTGCTTCGACAGGGCCCCAGCATTTT.

The rearrangement links TRBV5-1 to TRBJ1-1; D possibly corresponds to TRBD1 (6 bases). This CDR3 spans 14 amino acids. Per germline, CDR1 SGHRS and CDR2 YFSETQ. V was cut by 4 bases and J by 3 bases, with 13 bases left in between. The chain's CDR3 is CASSRIQGYTEAFF. In DNA, the CDR3 is TGCGCCAGCAGCCGTATACAGGGATACACTGAAGCTTTCTTT.

This chain joins TRBV9 and TRBJ2-1, with TRBD1 matching 10 bases. The CDR3 totals 14 residues. Germline V lookup: CDR1 SGDLS, CDR2 YYNGEE. The V segment lost 3 bases and the J segment 5 bases; nucleotides outside the gene matches: 2. CDR3 sequence reads: CASSEGTGDNEQFF. The DNA of the CDR3 is TGTGCCAGCAGCGAAGGGACAGGGGACAATGAGCAGTTCTTC.

The chain recombines TRBV23-1 with TRBJ1-5; TRBD1 is a possible D gene (5 bases). TRBV23-1 is known as an ORF, though its function is uncertain. This CDR3 comprises 19 residues. V lost 2 bases, J lost 1 base, and 21 bases lay in between. The CDR3: CASSQAVRGRGLSNQPQHF. The CDR3 DNA follows: TGCGCCAGCAGTCAAGCGGTAAGGGGCCGGGGGTTGAGCAATCAGCCCCAGCATTTT.

The rearrangement joins TRBV14 to TRBJ2-7; 9 bases map to TRBD1. Germline values: CDR1 SGHDN, CDR2 FVKESK. Trimming at V came to 4 bases and at J to 0 bases, leaving 10 bases not matched to a gene. CDR3 size: 17 residues. The CDR3: CASSRSKRGQGSYEQYF. For the CDR3, the DNA is TGTGCCAGCAGCCGGTCGAAAAGGGGACAGGGCTCCTACGAGCAGTACTTC.

The chain uses TRBV7-9 and TRBJ2-7, with 13 bases identical to TRBD2. The J segment lost 2 bases and the V segment lost 5 bases, leaving 15 bases of the junction unmatched. CDR1 is SEHNR, CDR2 FQNEAQ, per germline (reference sequence). The CDR3 loop spans 19 amino acids. The CDR3 reads CASSSLSVLAGGPAYEQYF. Here the CDR3 DNA reads TGTGCCAGCAGCAGCTTATCGGTACTAGCGGGGGGGCCAGCCTACGAGCAGTACTTC.

The chain has TRBV4-1 and TRBJ2-1; the D gene is possibly TRBD2 (7 bases). Germline CDR1 and CDR2: MGHRA and YSYEKL. The CDR3 sequence is 17 residues long. The V end was cut by 3 bases, the J end by 4 bases, with 19 bases between. CDR3 nucleotides: TGCGCCAGCAGCCATCCCTTTGGGGGGGCGAGGTACAATGAGCAGTTCTTC. Protein: CASSHPFGGARYNEQFF.

This chain uses TRBV5-6 with TRBJ2-7, with TRBD1 matching over 10 bases. The CDR3 is 14 residues long. The V gene's germline CDR1 is SGHDT and CDR2 YYEEEE. The V and J ends lost 2 bases and 3 bases, in that order; junction bases with no gene match: 2. CDR3 loop: CASSFGDRGYEQYF. For the CDR3, the DNA is TGTGCCAGCAGCTTTGGGGACAGGGGCTACGAGCAGTACTTC.

The genes are TRBV27 and TRBJ2-3; TRBD1 might be the D (6 bases). This CDR3 is 17 amino acids long. CDR1 is MNHEY, CDR2 SMNVEV, per germline (reference sequence). Trimming removed 5 bases from V and 4 bases from J, with 22 bases in between. The CDR3 nucleotides read TGTGCCAGCAGTACCCCCGCTCTGGGGGCGTCCGCAGATACGCAGTATTTT. Encoded protein: CASSTPALGASADTQYF.

This chain connects TRBV28 to TRBJ2-5; D is perhaps TRBD2 (6 bases). This CDR3 is 14 amino acids long. Germline assignment: CDR1 MDHEN and CDR2 SYDVKM. The V end was cut by 5 bases, the J end by 5 bases, with 15 bases between. The CDR3 protein is CASSLRRGLETQYF. The CDR3 DNA is TGTGCCAGCAGTCTACGGAGGGGCCTGGAGACCCAGTACTTC.

The chain couples TRBV20-1 to TRBJ2-7; the D gene is possibly TRBD2 (5 bases). Germline-derived CDR1 and CDR2 are DFQATT and SNEGSKA (reference sequence). V gave up 7 bases and J gave up 6 bases, with 13 bases separating them. CDR3 length: 11 residues. The CDR3 bases are TGCAGTGGCAGGACCAGCGGCGAGCAGTACTTC. It specifies CSGRTSGEQYF.

This chain joins TRBV6-5 and TRBJ2-1, with 7 bases matching TRBD2. Germline-derived CDR1 and CDR2 are MNHEY and SVGAGI. With V trimmed by 8 bases and J by 7 bases, 2 bases remained unmatched. The CDR3 has 11 amino acids. The chain's CDR3 is CASQAGNEQFF. The DNA of the CDR3 is TGTGCCAGCCAAGCGGGGAATGAGCAGTTCTTC.

V gene TRBV2 combines with J gene TRBJ1-4; D remains unclear. V gave up 3 bases and J gave up 3 bases, with 23 bases separating them. Germline values: CDR1 SNHLY, CDR2 FYNNEI. This CDR3 is 19 amino acids long. Here the CDR3 reads CASSEEVETRHEANEKLFF. The CDR3 region has the DNA TGTGCCAGCAGTGAGGAGGTCGAGACCCGACACGAGGCTAATGAAAAACTGTTTTTT.